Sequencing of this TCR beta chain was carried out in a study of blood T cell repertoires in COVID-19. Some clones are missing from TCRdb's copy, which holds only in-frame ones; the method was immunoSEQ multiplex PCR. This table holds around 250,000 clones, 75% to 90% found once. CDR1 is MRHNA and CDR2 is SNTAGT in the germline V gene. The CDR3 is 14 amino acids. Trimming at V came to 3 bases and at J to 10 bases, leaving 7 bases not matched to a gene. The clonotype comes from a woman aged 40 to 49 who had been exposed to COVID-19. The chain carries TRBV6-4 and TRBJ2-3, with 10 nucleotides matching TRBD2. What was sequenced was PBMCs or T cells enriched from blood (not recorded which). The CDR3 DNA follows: TGTGCCAGCAGTGAAGCGGGGGGGCCGGAGGCGCAGTATTTT. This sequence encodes CASSEAGGPEAQYF.